This is a list of T cell receptor beta chains from one sample in a study of blood T cell repertoires in COVID-19. TCRdb keeps only in-frame clones here, not all; method: immunoSEQ multiplex PCR. The sample gives 150,000 to 200,000 clones, around 80% of which show up once; about 15% is in the top ten. Sample: peripheral blood. All receptors come from a woman between 70 and 85 years old with COVID-19, enrolled during active disease. The CDR3 runs from the conserved cysteine through the conserved F or W. D genes are given only for firm matches. Expanded clones get a size class; other rows say once, few or many, or leave the size out.

abundance | d_gene | j_gene | v_gene | CDR3nt | CDR3aa
. | TRBD2 | TRBJ2-1 | TRBV5-6 | TGTGCCAGCAGCCCGGGACTAGCGGATGAGCAGTTCTTC | CASSPGLADEQFF
. | . | TRBJ2-5 | TRBV25-1 | TGTGCCAGCAGTGTTGACTGGCAAGAGACCCAGTACTTC | CASSVDWQETQYF
. | . | TRBJ2-2 | TRBV19 | TGTGCCAGTAGTATAGGGAGGGCGAACACCGGGGAGCTGTTTTTT | CASSIGRANTGELFF
. | . | TRBJ1-1 | TRBV28 | TGTGCCAGCAGTTCGGCCCCAGGTGGGGGCGGGGGAATGAACACTGAAGCTTTCTTT | CASSSAPGGGGGMNTEAFF
. | . | TRBJ1-4 | TRBV7-2 | TGTGCCAGCAGCTTAGCGCAGGGAAGAAGGGAAAAACTGTTTTTT | CASSLAQGRREKLFF
. | . | TRBJ2-5 | TRBV15 | TGTGCCACCAGCATGTTCGGTAGAAGAGAGACCCAGTACTTC | CATSMFGRRETQYF
. | TRBD1 | TRBJ1-6 | TRBV28 | TGTGCCAGCAGTTTTCAGGGGGCAACCTATAATTCACCCCTCCACTTT | CASSFQGATYNSPLHF
few | TRBD1 | TRBJ1-5 | TRBV6-2/TRBV6-3 | TGTGCCAGCAGTTACTCGAGGGACAGGGATTTAGGATCCAATCAGCCCCAGCATTTT | CASSYSRDRDLGSNQPQHF
few | TRBD2 | TRBJ2-1 | TRBV7-2 | TGTGCCAGCAGCTTGGTAATCGGGACTAGCGCCGACAATGAGCAGTTCTTC | CASSLVIGTSADNEQFF
. | . | TRBJ1-2 | TRBV5-1 | TGCGCCAGCAGCTCGGGGGGGTATAGCTATGGCTACACCTTC | CASSSGGYSYGYTF
. | . | TRBJ1-5 | TRBV6-5 | TGTGCCATCCACCCATCGGGGAGGTGGCAGCCCCAGCATTTT | CAIHPSGRWQPQHF
. | . | TRBJ1-4 | TRBV7-5 | TGTGCCAGAAGCCTCGACAGGGTCCGGGAAAAACTGTTTTTT | CARSLDRVREKLFF
. | . | TRBJ1-3 | TRBV4-1 | TGCGCCAGCAGCCAACAGGGGACTGGAAACACCATATATTTT | CASSQQGTGNTIYF
few | . | TRBJ1-3 | TRBV6-5 | TGTGCCAGCAGTTACTCCGGGAGGTCGGCTGGAAACACCATATATTTT | CASSYSGRSAGNTIYF
. | . | TRBJ2-1 | TRBV30 | TGTGCCTGGAGTGTAAGGCGTGCGGCCAATGAGCAGTTCTTC | CAWSVRRAANEQFF
few | . | TRBJ2-3 | TRBV12-5 | TGTGCTAGTGTGGTCCGGGAGACGCAGTATTTT | CASVVRETQYF
. | . | TRBJ1-5 | TRBV6-5 | TGTGCCAGCAGCCCCCCCCTCAATCAGCCCCAGCATTTT | CASSPPLNQPQHF
. | TRBD2 | TRBJ2-1 | TRBV7-9 | TGTGCCAGCAGCTTTCCTGGACTAGCGGAAGTTAATGAGCAGTTCTTC | CASSFPGLAEVNEQFF
. | TRBD1 | TRBJ2-7 | TRBV6-5 | TGTGCCAGCAGTCGCCGGGACAGTTCCTACGAGCAGTACTTC | CASSRRDSSYEQYF
. | . | TRBJ1-2 | TRBV5-1 | TGCGCCAGCAGCTTGACAGGGACGGGGTCTAACTATGGCTACACCTTC | CASSLTGTGSNYGYTF
. | . | TRBJ1-6 | TRBV7-5 | TGTGCCAGAAGCTTCCCCAGGCGGGACAGGGCTTCACCCCTCCACTTT | CARSFPRRDRASPLHF
. | . | TRBJ1-6 | TRBV19 | TGTGCCAGTAGTCCCCTCAGTGGCACCTATAATTCACCCCTCCACTTT | CASSPLSGTYNSPLHF
. | TRBD2 | TRBJ2-1 | TRBV5-8 | TGTGCCAGCAGCTACACCCGAAGGACTAGCGCTGACAATGAGCAGTTCTTC | CASSYTRRTSADNEQFF
. | TRBD1 | TRBJ2-3 | TRBV6-2/TRBV6-3 | TGTGCCAGCAGTTACGGACAGGGGTGGGCAGATACGCAGTATTTT | CASSYGQGWADTQYF
. | . | TRBJ1-2 | TRBV28 | TGTGCCAGCAGTGCCCCGAAACAGGGCTTTGGCTACACCTTC | CASSAPKQGFGYTF
. | TRBD1 | TRBJ2-5 | TRBV28 | TGTGCCAGCAGACAGGGGGGACAGGGGGAGACCCAGTACTTC | CASRQGGQGETQYF
. | . | TRBJ2-1 | TRBV28 | TGTGCCAGCAGTAGAAGTCAGATCTCCTACAATGAGCAGTTCTTC | CASSRSQISYNEQFF
. | . | TRBJ1-4 | TRBV30 | TGTGCCTGGAGCCACTCGGGGGTAACTAATGAAAAACTGTTTTTT | CAWSHSGVTNEKLFF
. | TRBD2 | TRBJ2-1 | TRBV19 | TGTGCCAGTAGTATAGTGGGACTAAGAATGGCCGATGAGCAGTTCTTC | CASSIVGLRMADEQFF
. | TRBD2 | TRBJ2-7 | TRBV28 | TGTGCCAGCAGTTTACTTTCAAGCGGGGTCTCCTACGAGCAGTACTTC | CASSLLSSGVSYEQYF
. | . | TRBJ1-4 | TRBV30 | TGTGCCTGGAGACAGAATAATGAAAAACTGTTTTTT | CAWRQNNEKLFF
. | TRBD1 | TRBJ1-3 | TRBV30 | TGTGCCTGGATGTACAGGGGGAAAGGAAACACCATATATTTT | CAWMYRGKGNTIYF
. | . | TRBJ1-2 | TRBV29-1 | TGCAGCGTCTCTACAGGGACGGCTCCTAACTATGGCTACACCTTC | CSVSTGTAPNYGYTF
. | . | TRBJ1-5 | TRBV27 | TGTGCCAGCCGCCAGGGGTTCTCCAATCAGCCCCAGCATTTT | CASRQGFSNQPQHF
. | . | TRBJ1-5 | TRBV3-1/TRBV3-2 | TGTGCCAGCAGCCAAGGTGCGGTCGGCCAGCCCCAGCATTTT | CASSQGAVGQPQHF
. | TRBD1 | TRBJ2-1 | TRBV6-6 | TGTGCCAGCAGTCGGCGGCCAGACAGGGGCGAGCAGTTCTTC | CASSRRPDRGEQFF
few | TRBD1 | TRBJ2-2 | TRBV6-1 | TGTGCCAGCAGTGGGACAGGGGGCGGGTCGTACACCGGGGAGCTGTTTTTT | CASSGTGGGSYTGELFF
. | TRBD2 | TRBJ2-3 | TRBV6-5 | TGTGCCAGCAGTTACTCTTCCGGGAGGGGGACAGATACGCAGTATTTT | CASSYSSGRGTDTQYF
. | TRBD2 | TRBJ2-3 | TRBV5-4 | TGTGCCAGCAGCCCGGAGGTTGGGCGGGGGAGAGGCACAGATACGCAGTATTTT | CASSPEVGRGRGTDTQYF
. | . | TRBJ1-2 | TRBV19 | TGTGCCAGTAGTAAATACAGGGATGGCTACACCTTC | CASSKYRDGYTF
. | TRBD1 | TRBJ1-6 | TRBV7-2 | TGTGCCAGCAGGGTGTCGGGACAGCATAATTCACCCCTCCACTTT | CASRVSGQHNSPLHF
. | . | TRBJ1-1 | TRBV12-3/TRBV12-4 | TGTGCCAGCAGGAAAACAGGGAAATCTTTCTTT | CASRKTGKSFF
few | TRBD2 | TRBJ2-7 | TRBV3-1/TRBV3-2 | TGTGCCAGCAGCCCAGGGAGCGGGGGGCTCGAGCAGTACTTC | CASSPGSGGLEQYF
. | TRBD2 | TRBJ2-3 | TRBV2 | TGTGCCAGCAGGTCTAGCGGGAGTGGTACAGATACGCAGTATTTT | CASRSSGSGTDTQYF
. | TRBD1 | TRBJ1-2 | TRBV4-2 | TGTGCCAGCAGCCAGCCAGGGGGTGATGGCTACACCTTC | CASSQPGGDGYTF
. | . | TRBJ1-3 | TRBV27 | TGTGCCAGCATGATGAGGGGGTTACCTGGAAACACCATATATTTT | CASMMRGLPGNTIYF
. | TRBD1 | TRBJ1-2 | TRBV18 | TGTGCCAGCTCACCAGGGACAGCAAACTATGGCTACACCTTC | CASSPGTANYGYTF
few | TRBD1 | TRBJ1-1 | TRBV5-1 | TGCGCCAGCAGCTTGGAAGGGACAGCGAACACTGAAGCTTTCTTT | CASSLEGTANTEAFF
. | . | TRBJ2-1 | TRBV19 | TGTGCCAGTACGGGAGCTATGGTAGGTGAGCAGTTCTTC | CASTGAMVGEQFF
. | . | TRBJ1-6 | TRBV11-1 | TGTGCCAGCAGCACCCTAAACTCCTATAATTCACCCCTCCACTTT | CASSTLNSYNSPLHF
. | TRBD1 | TRBJ1-3 | TRBV5-1 | TGCGCCAGCAGCTTAAGGGGACAGCCGAGCTCTGGAAACACCATATATTTT | CASSLRGQPSSGNTIYF
. | . | TRBJ1-2 | TRBV19 | TGTGCCAGTAGTCCAACAGGACCGACCTATGGCTACACCTTC | CASSPTGPTYGYTF
few | . | TRBJ1-1 | TRBV6-2/TRBV6-3 | TGTGCCAGCAGTTACCCCCCGGGCACTGAAGCTTTCTTT | CASSYPPGTEAFF
few | . | TRBJ2-5 | TRBV5-1 | TGCGCCAGCAGCTTGTCGCAAGAGACCCAGTACTTC | CASSLSQETQYF
. | TRBD1 | TRBJ1-5 | TRBV2 | TGTGCCAGCTCCGGGACAGGCAATCAGCCCCAGCATTTT | CASSGTGNQPQHF
. | . | TRBJ1-1 | TRBV30 | TGTGCCTGGAGTGTACTCTCGGGGATAACTGAAGCTTTCTTT | CAWSVLSGITEAFF
. | . | TRBJ1-5 | TRBV2 | TGTGCCAGCAGTGAAGGTAGGGAAAGGAGGCAGCCCCAGCATTTT | CASSEGRERRQPQHF
. | TRBD1 | TRBJ1-2 | TRBV28 | TGTGCCAGCAGGTTACAGGGGGACTATGGCTACACCTTC | CASRLQGDYGYTF
. | TRBD2 | TRBJ2-7 | TRBV28 | TGTGCCAGTTTGGATAGCGGGATTAGCTCCTACGAGCAGTACTTC | CASLDSGISSYEQYF
. | . | TRBJ1-2 | TRBV6-1 | TGTGCCAGCAGTGAAGTTTACAGAGACTATGGCTACACCTTC | CASSEVYRDYGYTF